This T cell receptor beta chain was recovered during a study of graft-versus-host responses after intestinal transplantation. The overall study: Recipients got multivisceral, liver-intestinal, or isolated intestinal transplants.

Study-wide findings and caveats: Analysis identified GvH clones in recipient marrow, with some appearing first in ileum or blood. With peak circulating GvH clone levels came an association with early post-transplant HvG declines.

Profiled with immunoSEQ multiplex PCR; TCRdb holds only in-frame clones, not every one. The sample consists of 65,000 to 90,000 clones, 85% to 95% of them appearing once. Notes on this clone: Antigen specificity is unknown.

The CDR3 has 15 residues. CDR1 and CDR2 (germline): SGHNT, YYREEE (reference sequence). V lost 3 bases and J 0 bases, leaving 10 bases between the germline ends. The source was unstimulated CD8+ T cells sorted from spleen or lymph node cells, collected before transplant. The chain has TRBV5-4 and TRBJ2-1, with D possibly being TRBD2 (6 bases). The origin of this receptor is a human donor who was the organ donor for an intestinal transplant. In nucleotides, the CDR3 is TGTGCCAGCAGCTCTCTGGGGGGCTCCTACAATGAGCAGTTCTTC. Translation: CASSSLGGSYNEQFF.